These 11 T cell receptor beta chains were sequenced from one sample in a study of shared clonotypes between healthy human individuals. The protocol was immunoSEQ multiplex PCR, while the TCRdb copy is restricted to in-frame clones and leaves out a portion. In the table there are hundreds of thousands of clones, approximately 97% of which are singletons. Sequenced sample: naive CD4+ T cells sorted from blood. Subset: CD45RA+ positively selected. Source of these receptors: a woman in her 30s in good health.

The CDR3 protein is CASSLSTDGYEQYF. DNA of the CDR3: TGTGCCAGCAGTTTATCTACGGACGGATACGAGCAGTACTTC. The V and J genes are TRBV28 and TRBJ2-7, with D unclear. Per germline, CDR1 MDHEN and CDR2 SYDVKM. The CDR3 sequence is 14 residues long. The V gene lost 1 base and the J gene lost 4 bases, with 11 bases spanning the gap.

The chain combines TRBV27 with TRBJ2-7; perhaps TRBD1 as D (6 bases). CDR3 length equals 15 residues. Germline CDR1 reads MNHEY; CDR2 reads SMNVEV (reference sequence). Trimming stripped 6 bases from V and 2 bases from J, with 17 bases between. In DNA, the CDR3 is TGTGCCAGCAGCCACGGACAGTACCTCACCTACGAGCAGTACTTC. It codes for CASSHGQYLTYEQYF.

The chain combines TRBV6-5 with TRBJ2-1; possibly TRBD1 for D (6 bases). Trimming took off 2 bases at V and 8 bases at J, with 19 bases between the two ends. Per the germline V gene, CDR1 is MNHEY and CDR2 is SVGAGI. There are 16 residues in the CDR3. In nucleotides, the CDR3 is TGTGCCAGCAGTTACGGGGGCGGGCCAGGGATCCATGAGCAGTTCTTC. It is translated as CASSYGGGPGIHEQFF.

V is TRBV27 and J is TRBJ1-5; 8 bases are a match to TRBD1. CDR1 and CDR2 from the germline V gene are MNHEY and SMNVEV (reference sequence). The V gene end was trimmed by 4 bases and the J gene end by 7 bases; junction bases not matched to a gene: 6. There are 14 residues in the CDR3. The CDR3 protein is CASSSNRGRQPQHF. In DNA form, the CDR3 reads TGTGCCAGCAGTTCCAACAGGGGGAGGCAGCCCCAGCATTTT.

The chain couples TRBV27 to TRBJ2-5; 8 nucleotides match TRBD1. TRBJ2-7 explains the end of the DNA better; the J call may be wrong. Germline-derived CDR1 and CDR2 are MNHEY and SMNVEV (reference sequence). The CDR3 loop spans 15 amino acids. For the CDR3, the DNA is TGTGCCAGCAGCAGACAGGGGAGAGCCACCTACGAGCAGTACTTC. As protein: CASSRQGRATYEQYF.

V usage is TRBV28 and J usage is TRBJ1-5; D remains ambiguous. V was shortened by 5 bases and J by 4 bases, with 9 bases between the two germline ends. Germline V gene sequence: CDR1 MDHEN, CDR2 SYDVKM. The CDR3 sequence is 13 residues long. This CDR3 is CASSPTGNQPQHF. The CDR3 DNA is TGTGCCAGCAGTCCAACTGGTAATCAGCCCCAGCATTTT. The whole variable domain, filled in from reference TRBV28 and TRBJ1-5, reads DVKVTQSSRYLVKRTGEKVFLECVQDMDHENMFWYRQDPGLGLRLIYFSYDVKMKEKGDIPEGYSVSREKKERFSLILESASTNQTSMYLCASSPTGNQPQHFGDGTRLSIL.

The chain is built from TRBV19 and TRBJ1-5; D remains ambiguous. V lost 6 bases and J lost 4, with 19 bases in between. CDR3 length: 16 residues. CDR1 and CDR2 (germline): LNHDA, SQIVND (reference sequence). CDR3 loop: CASRRIGRGSNQPQHF. CDR3 DNA sequence: TGTGCCAGTAGAAGGATCGGGCGGGGTTCGAATCAGCCCCAGCATTTT.

The genes are TRBV7-9 and TRBJ2-5; D remains unclear. Trimming took off 4 bases at V and 1 base at J, with 10 bases between the two ends. CDR3 length: 14 residues. In germline, CDR1 is SEHNR, CDR2 FQNEAQ (reference sequence). Here the CDR3 reads CASSWAPPQETQYF. The CDR3 region has the DNA TGTGCCAGCAGCTGGGCCCCGCCCCAAGAGACCCAGTACTTC.

This chain links TRBV7-4 with TRBJ1-5, with D unresolved. The CDR3 is 15 residues long. CDR1 SGHVT and CDR2 SQSDAQ come from the germline V gene. Trimming removed 1 base from V and 0 bases from J, with 7 bases in between. CDR3 in DNA: TGTGCCAGCAGCTTAGTAAAGGATAGCAATCAGCCCCAGCATTTT. It translates to CASSLVKDSNQPQHF.

This sequence joins TRBV9 and TRBJ2-1; 7 positions match TRBD2. Germline V gene sequence: CDR1 SGDLS, CDR2 YYNGEE. The CDR3 has 17 residues. Trimming at V came to 3 bases and at J to 5 bases, leaving 14 bases not matched to a gene. The CDR3, as DNA: TGTGCCAGCAGCGCTCCCCGTGGGTCTAGCGGAAACAATGAGCAGTTCTTC. It yields the protein CASSAPRGSSGNNEQFF.

The chain couples TRBV14 to TRBJ2-1; D may correspond to TRBD1 or TRBD2 (5 bases each). The ends were cut back, 3 bases at V and 7 bases at J, with 22 bases in the middle. Germline CDR1 reads SGHDN; CDR2 reads FVKESK. The CDR3 loop spans 17 amino acids. The DNA for the CDR3 is TGTGCCAGCAGCCATATCTTGGGGCGGGCCCCTGGGAATGAGCAGTTCTTC. Its protein is CASSHILGRAPGNEQFF.